The clone carrying this TCR beta chain was detected only once. Each CDR3 protein is one row after TCRdb ran MiXCR on the reads. The repertoire holds 680,000 or so distinct CDR3 sequences, with 35% as singletons. This record comes from a study of T cell repertoires in cytomegalovirus infection. Study background: Public signatures in TCR beta pointed to CMV infection and matching HLA type.

The CDR3 is made up of 14 amino acids. The V and J ends lost 4 bases and 8 bases, in that order; junction bases with no gene match: 4. Looked up from germline, CDR1 is ENHRY and CDR2 is SYGVKD. The sequenced sample consisted of PBMCs. The chain combines TRBV10-3 with TRBJ1-6; 8 bases map to TRBD1. The TCR comes from a human donor in good health (CMV status not recorded). Some clones in this sample may be carry-over from other donors' samples. CDR3: CAISGAGGYSPLHF. The DNA for the CDR3 is TGTGCCATCAGTGGAGCAGGGGGCTATTCACCCCTCCACTTT.